Each of the 2 T cell receptor beta chains below was sequenced from the same sample in a study of memory CD4+ T cells and cytomegalovirus serostatus. Here immunoSEQ multiplex PCR was the method, and the copy in TCRdb shows in-frame clones only, minus some. The sample contains roughly 50,000 clones, 82% of which appear only once. The sort gate was single viable CD3+CD4+CD8-CD45RO+ cells for memory CD4+ T cells. Sequenced: memory CD4+ T cells from blood. These receptors were collected from an adult in good health and CMV-seronegative. Some clones in this sample may be carry-over from other donors' samples.

The chain combines TRBV19 with TRBJ1-3, with 7 positions matching TRBD1. V was pared by 8 bases and J by 4 bases, with 8 bases of the junction left unmatched. The CDR3 has 14 residues. Germline CDR1 is LNHDA and CDR2 is SQIVND (reference sequence). As DNA, the CDR3 is TGTGCCAGTTCCAGGGGGGAACCGGGAAACACCATATATTTT. Encoded protein: CASSRGEPGNTIYF.

The chain has TRBV27 and TRBJ1-2; TRBD1 might be the D (5 bases). V lost 5 bases to trimming and J lost 3 bases, with 19 bases between them. Germline CDR1 and CDR2: MNHEY and SMNVEV (reference sequence). The CDR3 consists of 16 residues. This chain's CDR3 is CASSVAGTEGYYGYTF. The DNA of the CDR3 is TGTGCCAGCAGTGTAGCCGGGACGGAGGGATACTATGGCTACACCTTC.